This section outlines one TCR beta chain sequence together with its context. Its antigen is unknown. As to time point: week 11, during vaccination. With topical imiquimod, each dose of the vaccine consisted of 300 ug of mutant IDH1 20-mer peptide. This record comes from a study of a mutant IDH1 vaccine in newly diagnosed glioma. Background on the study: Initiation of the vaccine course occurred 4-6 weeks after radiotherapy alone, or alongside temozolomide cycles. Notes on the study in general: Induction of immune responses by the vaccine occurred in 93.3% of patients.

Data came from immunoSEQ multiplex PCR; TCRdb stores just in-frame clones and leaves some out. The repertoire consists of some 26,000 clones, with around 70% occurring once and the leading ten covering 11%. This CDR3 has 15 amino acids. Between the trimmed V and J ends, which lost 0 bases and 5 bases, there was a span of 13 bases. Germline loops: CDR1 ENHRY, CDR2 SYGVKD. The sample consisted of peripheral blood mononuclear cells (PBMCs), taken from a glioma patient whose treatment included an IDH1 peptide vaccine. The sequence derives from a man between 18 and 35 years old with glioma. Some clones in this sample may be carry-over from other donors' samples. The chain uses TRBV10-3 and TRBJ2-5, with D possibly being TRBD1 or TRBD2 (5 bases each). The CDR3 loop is CAISESGVITETQYF. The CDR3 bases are TGTGCCATCAGTGAGTCGGGGGTGATAACGGAGACCCAGTACTTC.